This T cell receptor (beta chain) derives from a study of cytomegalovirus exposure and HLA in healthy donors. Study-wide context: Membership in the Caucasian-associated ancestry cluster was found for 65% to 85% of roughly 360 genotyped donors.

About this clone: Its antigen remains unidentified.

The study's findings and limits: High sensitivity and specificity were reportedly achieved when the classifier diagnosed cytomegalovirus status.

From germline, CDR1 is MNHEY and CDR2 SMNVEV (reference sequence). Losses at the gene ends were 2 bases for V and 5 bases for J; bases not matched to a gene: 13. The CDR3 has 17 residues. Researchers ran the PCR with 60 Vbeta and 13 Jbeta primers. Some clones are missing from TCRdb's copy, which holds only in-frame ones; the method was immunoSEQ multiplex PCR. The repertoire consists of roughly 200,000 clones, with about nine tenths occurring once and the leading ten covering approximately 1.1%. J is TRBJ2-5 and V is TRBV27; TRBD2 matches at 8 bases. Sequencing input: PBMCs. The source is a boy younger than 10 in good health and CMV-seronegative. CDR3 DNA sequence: TGTGCCAGCAGTTTACGACGGGCGGGAGGTGGGTTGGAGACCCAGTACTTC. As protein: CASSLRRAGGGLETQYF.